The TCR beta chain under discussion was sequenced for a study of T cells in Graves' hyperthyroidism and ophthalmopathy. Amplification yielded TCR beta CDR3 regions, with RNA transcripts as the source. The primer set for the first-round RT-PCR of the TCR CDR3 was HTBI. TCRdb independently ran MiXCR on the multiplex PCR reads; one entry per CDR3 protein. Of approximately 700,000 distinct CDR3 sequences in the sample, about 16% were seen once. CDR1 is DFQATT, CDR2 SNEGSKA, per germline (reference sequence). This CDR3 is built from 14 residues. V shed 5 bases, J shed 4 bases, and the junction held 6 bases outside the gene matches. This clonotype has more than one count but fewer than ten.

The chain links TRBV20-1 to TRBJ1-4; TRBD1 agrees at 8 bases. The source of this sequence is a man between 18 and 29 years old with Graves' hyperthyroidism. The sample taken for sequencing was blood. The CDR3 loop is CSASRGHDNEKLFF. The CDR3 DNA reads TGCAGTGCTTCCAGGGGGCACGATAATGAAAAACTGTTTTTT.